What follows are 4 T cell receptor beta chains derived from one specimen sequenced in a study of blood T cell repertoires in COVID-19. This table comes from immunoSEQ multiplex PCR, and its TCRdb copy is limited to in-frame clones, with some not included. The sample has 150,000 to 200,000 clones; 80% to 85% are singletons. The sample was PBMCs or T cells enriched from blood (not recorded which). The receptors derive from a man aged 35-49 years who had recovered from COVID-19.

This chain joins TRBV9 and TRBJ1-1, with no clear D. This CDR3 region has 14 residues. CDR1 SGDLS and CDR2 YYNGEE come from the germline V gene. V lost 0 bases and J 4 bases, leaving 10 bases between the germline ends. The CDR3 nucleotides read TGTGCCAGCAGCGTAGGCGAGGAGAGCACTGAAGCTTTCTTT. This gives the protein CASSVGEESTEAFF.

The V and J genes are TRBV7-9 and TRBJ1-1, with 8 bases aligning to TRBD1. J was trimmed by 5 bases and V by 0 bases; bases with no gene match: 14. Germline lookup yields CDR1 SEHNR and CDR2 FQNEAQ (reference sequence). The CDR3 contains 18 residues. The CDR3 DNA is TGTGCCAGCAGCTTAGCCGGCAGGGGGCTTGTTGGACTTACTGAAGCTTTCTTT. The encoded protein is CASSLAGRGLVGLTEAFF.

This clone was picked up one time. The rearrangement links TRBV4-2 to TRBJ1-1, with TRBD1 matching over 8 bases. The ends lost 1 base at V and 1 base at J; junction bases unmatched: 2. Germline V gives CDR1 LGHNA, CDR2 YNFKEQ. The CDR3 runs 15 residues. CDR3 DNA sequence: TGTGCCAGCAGCCAAGGGCAGGGGGCGAACACTGAAGCTTTCTTT. Protein product: CASSQGQGANTEAFF.

The chain uses TRBV19 and TRBJ1-2; 7 positions match TRBD1. Germline V CDR1 and CDR2: LNHDA, SQIVND (reference sequence). Losses at the gene ends were 10 bases for V and 7 bases for J; bases not matched to a gene: 18. The CDR3 spans 15 residues. The CDR3 is CATRNLQGRGFGYTF. The CDR3 bases are TGTGCCACCCGAAACCTTCAGGGCAGGGGGTTTGGCTACACCTTC.